These 5 T cell receptor beta chains came from one sample sequenced in a study of blood T cell repertoires in COVID-19. Some clones are missing from TCRdb's copy, which holds only in-frame ones; the method was immunoSEQ multiplex PCR. The sample yields about 80,000 clones, 82% seen once. The sample was peripheral blood. Every receptor here comes from a human donor in a cohort sampled during active COVID-19.

DNA of the CDR3: TGTGCCAGCAGCCGCCAGCGGGGCACAGATACGCAGTATTTT. Its translation is CASSRQRGTDTQYF. The rearrangement joins TRBV7-2 to TRBJ2-3, with D possibly being TRBD2 (6 bases). The CDR3 length is 14 residues. Trimming took off 5 bases at V and 1 base at J, with 10 bases between the two ends. Germline V gene data show CDR1 as SGHTA and CDR2 as FQGNSA.

This clone appeared once. V and J are TRBV5-1 and TRBJ1-1; D ambiguous. The CDR3 is made up of 13 amino acids. Germline lookup yields CDR1 SGHRS and CDR2 YFSETQ. V lost 2 bases and J 1 base, leaving 6 bases between the germline ends. CDR3 coding DNA: TGCGCCAGCAGCTTCCGGGGGAACACTGAAGCTTTCTTT. This translates into CASSFRGNTEAFF.

The chain uses TRBV19 and TRBJ2-5; D is perhaps TRBD2 (6 bases). The CDR3 loop spans 16 amino acids. Germline values: CDR1 LNHDA, CDR2 SQIVND (reference sequence). Deletions cut 3 bases from V and 2 bases from J, with 16 bases between. In nucleotides, the CDR3 is TGTGCCAGTAGTATTGTGGGTAGCGGACGTCAAGAGACCCAGTACTTC. Its translation is CASSIVGSGRQETQYF.

This rearrangement joins TRBV6-2 or TRBV6-3 to TRBJ1-2; 8 bases line up with TRBD1. Germline-derived CDR1 and CDR2 are MNHEY and SVGEGT. With V trimmed by 5 bases and J by 5 bases, 22 bases remained unmatched. The CDR3 length is 19 residues. The DNA for the CDR3 is TGTGCCAGCAGTCGCCGGCCGGGACAGGCCACAAACCACGTATATGGCTACACCTTC. It codes for CASSRRPGQATNHVYGYTF.

V usage is TRBV27 and J usage is TRBJ1-5; 8 bases align to TRBD1. This CDR3 is 14 amino acids long. The germline gives CDR1 MNHEY, CDR2 SMNVEV (reference sequence). Losses at the gene ends were 5 bases for V and 7 bases for J; bases not matched to a gene: 7. In DNA form, the CDR3 reads TGTGCCAGCAGTAGAAACAGGGGGGACCAGCCCCAGCATTTT. Its protein is CASSRNRGDQPQHF.